This TCR beta chain originates from a study of cytomegalovirus exposure and HLA in healthy donors. Findings of the study overall: Later on, a genetic analysis was performed. It linked a missense variant in DCLRE1C with V- and J-gene trimming of TCR beta.

This CDR3 spans 15 amino acids. Per germline, CDR1 SGHRS and CDR2 YFSETQ. Trimming pared 4 bases from V and 3 bases from J, leaving 14 bases between. This clone was observed once. Its antigen is unknown. PCR primers comprised 60 Vbeta and 13 Jbeta primers. Assay used: immunoSEQ multiplex PCR; TCRdb lists only in-frame clones, some missing. This table has some 110,000 clones, 79% appearing once. Sequencing used PBMCs. This rearrangement joins TRBV5-1 to TRBJ2-4; weak D call: TRBD1 (7 bases). The TCR originated in a young woman in good health and CMV-seropositive. CDR3 in amino acids: CASSPWRGHKNIQYF. Written as DNA, the CDR3 is TGCGCCAGCAGCCCGTGGAGGGGGCACAAAAACATTCAGTACTTC.